Each of the 14 T cell receptor beta chains below was sequenced from the same sample in a study of PD-L1 blockade in urothelial cancer. As for time point: pretreatment peripheral blood. Sequencing was performed with immunoSEQ multiplex PCR; in TCRdb, only in-frame clones are kept and a portion is missing. The sample has around 38,000 clones, roughly 84% seen once. The sequencing used PBMCs, collected around atezolizumab (anti-PD-L1) treatment. The receptors stem from a man between 60 and 75 years old with urothelial cancer.

The chain uses TRBV9 and TRBJ2-5; D is perhaps TRBD1 (8 bases). The length of the CDR3 is 16 residues. V dropped 4 bases and J dropped 7 bases, with 23 bases sitting between them. Germline CDR1 reads SGDLS; CDR2 reads YYNGEE. CDR3 loop: CASSPQQSGGGRTQYF. For the CDR3, the DNA is TGTGCCAGCAGCCCCCAACAGTCAGGGGGCGGGAGGACCCAGTACTTC.

The J gene is TRBJ2-3, the V gene TRBV9, with a possible D match to TRBD2 (6 bases). The CDR3 has 19 residues. Germline assignment: CDR1 SGDLS and CDR2 YYNGEE. Deletions cut 3 bases from V and 3 bases from J, with 26 bases between. CDR3 nucleotides: TGTGCCAGCAGCGGGGCTCGCATCGGGAGCTACCCAAGGACAGATACGCAGTATTTT. Amino acids: CASSGARIGSYPRTDTQYF. Complete variable domain (other parts from reference TRBV9 and TRBJ2-3): DSGVTQTPKHLITATGQRVTLRCSPRSGDLSVYWYQQSLDQGLQFLIQYYNGEERAKGNILERFSAQQFPDLHSELNLSSLELGDSALYFCASSGARIGSYPRTDTQYFGPGTRLTVL.

V gene TRBV9 combines with J gene TRBJ2-5; 9 bases line up with TRBD1. Germline CDR1 reads SGDLS; CDR2 reads YYNGEE. The length of the CDR3 is 15 residues. With 4 bases clipped from V and 3 bases from J, the junction kept 7 bases outside the gene matches. This CDR3 is CASSPGDRVEETQYF. The DNA of the CDR3 is TGTGCCAGCAGCCCAGGGGACAGGGTGGAAGAGACCCAGTACTTC.

CDR3 sequence reads: CASSLIGQGGAVTF. In DNA, the CDR3 is TGTGCCAGCAGCCTCATTGGACAGGGAGGCGCCGTCACCTTC. The chain links TRBV11-2 to TRBJ1-2, with TRBD1 identical over 8 bases. The CDR3 loop spans 14 amino acids. CDR1 is SGHAT and CDR2 is FQNNGV in the germline V gene. With V trimmed by 5 bases and J by 13 bases, 15 bases remained unmatched.

In its sample, this clone was seen once. The CDR3 region has the DNA TGTGCCAGCAGTGAATGGGGGGATGCCAAAAACATTCAGTACTTC. Translating it yields CASSEWGDAKNIQYF. The V and J genes are TRBV2 and TRBJ2-4, with a tentative D call TRBD2 (6 bases). In germline, CDR1 is SNHLY, CDR2 FYNNEI. V was cut by 2 bases and J by 1 base, with 9 bases left in between. The CDR3 spans 15 residues. Full variable domain (rest looked up from reference TRBV2 and TRBJ2-4): EPEVTQTPSHQVTQMGQEVILRCVPISNHLYFYWYRQILGQKVEFLVSFYNNEISEKSEIFDDQFSVERPDGSNFTLKIRSTKLEDSAMYFCASSEWGDAKNIQYFGAGTRLSVL.

This chain uses TRBV9 with TRBJ2-7, with TRBD2 as a possible D gene (6 bases). The CDR3 has 15 residues. The V and J ends lost 2 bases and 2 bases respectively, with 14 bases between them. CDR1 SGDLS and CDR2 YYNGEE come from the germline V gene. CDR3 sequence: CASSVEAGPTYEQYF. CDR3 DNA sequence: TGTGCCAGCAGCGTGGAAGCGGGTCCTACCTACGAGCAGTACTTC.

The chain employs TRBV19 and TRBJ2-1, with 7 bases lining up with TRBD2. Germline loops: CDR1 LNHDA, CDR2 SQIVND (reference sequence). CDR3 size: 14 residues. V lost 5 bases, J lost 4 bases, and 5 bases stayed unmatched. The DNA for the CDR3 is TGTGCCAGTAGTCCCCGTAGCGGGTACAATGAGCAGTTCTTC. Translated, it gives CASSPRSGYNEQFF.

This chain uses TRBV5-4 with TRBJ2-7; TRBD1 agrees at 8 bases. Per the germline V gene, CDR1 is SGHNT and CDR2 is YYREEE (reference sequence). With V trimmed by 0 bases and J by 5 bases, 7 bases remained unmatched. The CDR3 has 15 residues. The CDR3, as DNA: TGTGCCAGCAGCTTGGCGGCAGGGGGCGTGCACGAGCAGTACTTC. Protein sequence: CASSLAAGGVHEQYF.

The chain employs TRBV30 and TRBJ2-7, with D possibly matching TRBD1 (6 bases). Germline CDR1 and CDR2: GTSNPN and SVGIG (reference sequence). The ends were cut back, 3 bases at V and 5 bases at J, with 17 bases in the middle. This CDR3 has 14 residues. DNA for the CDR3: TGTGCCTGGAGGGGGACCAGGGGAGCCCACGAGCAGTACTTC. Translation: CAWRGTRGAHEQYF.

This clone was picked up a small number of times. The gene calls are TRBV30 and TRBJ1-1; maybe TRBD1 (6 bases). With 0 bases removed from V and 7 bases from J, the gap between germline ends came to 18 bases. Germline CDR1 is GTSNPN and CDR2 is SVGIG (reference sequence). The CDR3 totals 15 residues. CDR3 DNA sequence: TGTGCCTGGAGTGTGGGTTTCGGGGGGGCATATGAAGCTTTCTTT. It encodes CAWSVGFGGAYEAFF. The full variable domain, with the rest looked up from reference TRBV30 and TRBJ1-1, is SQTIHQWPATLVQPVGSPLSLECTVEGTSNPNLYWYRQAAGRGLQLLFYSVGIGQISSEVPQNLSASRPQDRQFILSSKKLLLSDSGFYLCAWSVGFGGAYEAFFGQGTRLTVV.

This chain links TRBV5-4 with TRBJ2-7; TRBD1 matches 10 bases. This CDR3 has 16 residues. Trimming cost V 0 bases and J 4 bases; bases outside gene matches: 7. Per germline, CDR1 SGHNT and CDR2 YYREEE (reference sequence). The CDR3 spells CASSLAWTGGQYEQYF. The CDR3 bases are TGTGCCAGCAGCTTGGCCTGGACAGGGGGACAATACGAGCAGTACTTC. Filled out from reference TRBV5-4 and TRBJ2-7, the complete variable domain reads ETGVTQSPTHLIKTRGQQVTLRCSSQSGHNTVSWYQQALGQGPQFIFQYYREEENGRGNFPPRFSGLQFPNYSSELNVNALELDDSALYLCASSLAWTGGQYEQYFGPGTRLTVT.

The CDR3: CASSSWTSGDTQYF. CDR3 coding DNA: TGCGCCAGCAGCTCTTGGACTAGCGGAGATACGCAGTATTTT. The gene calls are TRBV5-1 and TRBJ2-3, with 10 bases identical to TRBD2. The V gene end was trimmed by 3 bases and the J gene end by 5 bases; junction bases not matched to a gene: 3. CDR1 is SGHRS and CDR2 is YFSETQ in the germline V gene. This CDR3 region has 14 residues.

The genes are TRBV19 and TRBJ2-3; possible D gene TRBD2, 6 bases. Deletions cut 0 bases from V and 2 bases from J, with 9 bases between. The V gene's germline CDR1 is LNHDA and CDR2 SQIVND (reference sequence). This CDR3 is built from 15 residues. The CDR3 DNA reads TGTGCCAGTAGTATAGAGGCGGGACTCACAGATACGCAGTATTTT. Translation: CASSIEAGLTDTQYF.

This chain joins TRBV6-1 and TRBJ2-5; 7 bases fit TRBD2. Looked up from germline, CDR1 is MNHNS and CDR2 is SASEGT. The CDR3 contains 13 residues. J lost 2 bases, V lost 7 bases, and 4 bases had no gene match. The CDR3: CASIPSGQETQYF. The DNA for the CDR3 is TGTGCCAGCATCCCTAGCGGACAAGAGACCCAGTACTTC.